The clone carrying this T cell receptor beta chain has a handful of counts. Alongside a J-beta primer mix, a sample-barcoded 5' primer served in a second PCR lasting about 7 to 12 cycles. In TCRdb, the 5' RACE reads were re-called with MiXCR into one record per CDR3 protein. The data show 800,000 to 950,000 distinct CDR3 sequences, with 45% to 50% seen just once and 13% held by the top ten. Looked up from germline, CDR1 is DFQATT and CDR2 is SNEGSKA (reference sequence). The CDR3 extends over 15 amino acids. Trimming cost V 3 bases and J 0 bases, with 12 bases left between them. This entry comes from a study of blood T cells in healthy people across ages. The donors, all healthy, were Caucasians living in Russia, aged roughly 6 to 100.

This sequence was found in a man aged 25 to 40 in good health. The chain uses TRBV20-1 and TRBJ2-1; D gene ambiguous. The material sequenced was blood. CDR3 bases: TGCAGTGCTAGTGAGGATCTAAGCTCCTACAATGAGCAGTTCTTC. Translated, it gives CSASEDLSSYNEQFF.